The present T cell receptor (beta chain) was sequenced within a study of T-cell memory formation after mild COVID-19. General study findings and limits: Proof of SARS-CoV-2 specificity was absent for the second-wave clones that crested on day 37. Clones contracting over day 15 to 85 were CD4/CD8 balanced, with later expanders leaning CD4+. Some responding clones appeared in pre-infection memory, suggesting cross-reactive memory joined.

As regards this clonotype: Its antigen is not identified. Compared with germline, one end of the junction differs, possibly owing to a read error.

Via MiXCR, TCRdb re-called the 5' RACE reads, giving one row per CDR3 protein. The sample contains over 300,000 distinct CDR3 sequences, more than 20% of which appear only once. Germline values: CDR1 SEHNR, CDR2 FQNEAQ (reference sequence). CDR3 length: 16 amino acids. The material sequenced was PBMCs or a T cell subset sorted from them (not recorded which). The sequence derives from a man aged 18 to 30 who had mild COVID-19 (a few samples of this study predate the infection). Cell type and time point are not known. The genes are TRBV7-9 and TRBJ2-1, with 10 bases matching TRBD2. The CDR3, as DNA: TGTGCCAGCAGCATAGCGGGGGGTCGCTCCTACAATGAGCAGTTCTTC. Encoded protein: CASSIAGGRSYNEQFF. Variable domain in full (rest from reference TRBV7-9 and TRBJ2-1): DTGVSQNPRHKITKRGQNVTFRCDPISEHNRLYWYRQTLGQGPEFLTYFQNEAQLEKSRLLSDRFSAERPKGSFSTLEIQRTEQGDSAMYLCASSIAGGRSYNEQFFGPGTRLTVL.